Listed below are T cell receptor beta chains from one sample, sequenced in a study of cytomegalovirus exposure and HLA in healthy donors. Assay used: immunoSEQ multiplex PCR; TCRdb lists only in-frame clones, some missing. The data show 100,000 to 150,000 clones, with more than 75% seen just once and 1.8% held by the top ten. Sequenced material: PBMCs. The receptors stem from a man between 18 and 29 years old in good health and CMV-seronegative. Both conserved end residues are part of each CDR3. Each record gives: D gene, clone size, V gene, J gene, CDR3 DNA, CDR3 protein. D genes are given only for firm matches. Clone size is given for some rows only: seen once, a few or many times, or a class if the clone is expanded.

.	.	TRBV10-3	TRBJ1-3	TGTGCCATCAGTGAGAGCGAGGTTACCATATATTTT	CAISESEVTIYF
TRBD2	.	TRBV7-6	TRBJ2-2	TGTGCCAGCAGCTGGGGACTAGCGGGCGCCACCGGGGAGCTGTTTTTT	CASSWGLAGATGELFF
TRBD1	.	TRBV16	TRBJ2-7	TGTGCCAGCAGCCAAATCAGCCGGGGACAGGGGACAAACGAGCAGTACTTC	CASSQISRGQGTNEQYF
.	few	TRBV5-1	TRBJ1-4	TGCGCCAGCAGCTTCCAGGAACCAACTAATGAAAAACTGTTTTTT	CASSFQEPTNEKLFF
.	.	TRBV6-5	TRBJ1-5	TGTGCCAGCAGTGAATACGGGGGAGCTCAGCCCCAGCATTTT	CASSEYGGAQPQHF
TRBD1	.	TRBV6-1	TRBJ2-3	TGTGCCAGCAGTGAAGCGGGACAGGGGAGAACAGATACGCAGTATTTT	CASSEAGQGRTDTQYF
.	.	TRBV5-1	TRBJ2-1	TGCGCCAGCAGCCCCGGGACACCCTACAATGAGCAGTTCTTC	CASSPGTPYNEQFF
.	.	TRBV6-6	TRBJ1-3	TGTGCCAGCAGACAGGGAACAGGAAACACCATATATTTT	CASRQGTGNTIYF
TRBD1	.	TRBV2	TRBJ2-7	TGTGCCAGCAGTGATAGGGGACAGGTGGACGAGCAGTACTTC	CASSDRGQVDEQYF
TRBD2	.	TRBV7-9	TRBJ2-1	TGTGCCAGCAGCCCGGGACCCCTCTTTGGCGGGGGGAATGAGCAGTTCTTC	CASSPGPLFGGGNEQFF
.	.	TRBV9	TRBJ1-2	TGTGCCAGCAGCGTGGGGGGAAGTTCATATGGCTACACCTTC	CASSVGGSSYGYTF
TRBD2	.	TRBV28	TRBJ2-7	TGTGCCAGCTTTTTCCGACTAGCGGGACCCTCCTACGAGCAGTACTTC	CASFFRLAGPSYEQYF
.	.	TRBV18	TRBJ1-5	TGTGCCAGCTCACCCACACAGGGAAACAATCAGCCCCAGCATTTT	CASSPTQGNNQPQHF
TRBD1	once	TRBV5-1	TRBJ1-4	TGCGCCAGCAGCACGGGACAGGGCTTGGGAAAACTGTTTTTT	CASSTGQGLGKLFF
.	.	TRBV10-1	TRBJ1-1	TGCGCCAGCAGTGAGGAGGGAAACACTGAAGCTTTCTTT	CASSEEGNTEAFF
.	.	TRBV5-4	TRBJ2-7	TGTGCCAGCAGCTCCCAGGGGACCGACGAGCAGTACTTC	CASSSQGTDEQYF